This TCR beta chain comes out of a study of glioma-infiltrating T cells after dendritic cell vaccination. This clone was counted once. This CDR3 has 15 amino acids. Germline V gene lookup returns CDR1 SNHLY and CDR2 FYNNEI. Between the trimmed V and J ends, which lost 7 bases and 1 base, there was a span of 16 bases. The PCR used 60 V beta and 13 J beta primers. Clones were read by immunoSEQ multiplex PCR, and TCRdb kept only the in-frame ones, dropping some. The sample contains tens of thousands of clones, about 85% of which appear only once. The chain recombines TRBV2 with TRBJ1-1; D gene unclear. Sample: blood, taken before dendritic cell vaccination. This receptor was obtained from a human donor with glioblastoma. For the CDR3, the DNA is TGTGCCAGCACGAGAATGGGCGCCCCGAACACTGAAGCTTTCTTT. Its protein is CASTRMGAPNTEAFF.